A single sample is the source of the 20 T cell receptor beta chains below, sequenced in a study of T cells after yellow fever vaccination. TCRdb fed the 5' RACE reads into MiXCR, producing one record per CDR3 protein. The data contain 300,000 to 350,000 distinct CDR3 sequences, approximately 4% of them seen just once; the ten biggest clones take up roughly a fifth. Sequenced here: PBMCs, sampled 15 days after the yellow fever booster vaccination. All receptors come from a man aged 18-30 years who received the YFV17D yellow fever vaccine.

The V call is TRBV7-9, the J call TRBJ2-5; the D gene is possibly TRBD1 (6 bases). The CDR3 covers 15 residues. Per the germline V gene, CDR1 is SEHNR and CDR2 is FQNEAQ (reference sequence). V was clipped by 1 base and J by 5 bases, with 14 bases between them. CDR3 sequence (DNA): TGTGCCAGCAGCTTAGTAGGCTCGAGGGGGGAGACCCAGTACTTC. It specifies CASSLVGSRGETQYF.

This clonotype was recorded at least ten times. V is TRBV7-3 and J is TRBJ2-1, with unresolved D. Trimming cost V 7 bases and J 0 bases, with 13 bases left between them. Per germline, CDR1 SGHTA and CDR2 FQGTGA. The CDR3 consists of 15 residues. The CDR3 region has the DNA TGTGCCAGCACCGAAGGACGGAGCTCCTACAATGAGCAGTTCTTC. Its translation: CASTEGRSSYNEQFF.

The rearrangement joins TRBV12-3 or TRBV12-4 to TRBJ1-5; 8 positions agree with TRBD1. V lost 2 bases, J lost 3 bases, and 3 bases stayed unmatched. The CDR3 is made up of 15 amino acids. Here the CDR3 DNA reads TGTGCCAGCAGTTTAAGGACAGGGTTCAATCAGCCCCAGCATTTT. This sequence encodes CASSLRTGFNQPQHF.

At least ten counts were recorded for this clonotype. This rearrangement joins TRBV12-3 or TRBV12-4 to TRBJ2-1, with D perhaps given as TRBD1 or TRBD2 (5 bases each). V was shortened by 5 bases and J by 2 bases, with 16 bases between the two germline ends. CDR3 length equals 16 residues. Here the CDR3 reads CASSPGTTEPYNEQFF. In DNA, the CDR3 is TGTGCCAGCAGTCCCGGGACGACCGAACCCTACAATGAGCAGTTCTTC.

This clonotype came up many times. V is TRBV4-1 and J is TRBJ2-2, with TRBD2 identical over 13 bases. V lost 2 bases to trimming and J lost 8 bases; unmatched junction nucleotides: 8. This CDR3 region has 17 residues. Germline assignment: CDR1 MGHRA and CDR2 YSYEKL. CDR3 nucleotide sequence: TGCGCCAGCAGCCAAACTAGCGGGGGGGCCTTATCAGGGGAGCTGTTTTTT. This codes for CASSQTSGGALSGELFF.

In regard to this clonotype: The conserved final phenylalanine or tryptophan is absent from the CDR3, which likely points to a read error. The chain couples TRBV5-1 to TRBJ1-3; maybe TRBD1 (5 bases). V was clipped by 3 bases and J by 0 bases, with 10 bases between them. Per germline, CDR1 SGHRS and CDR2 YFSETQ. The length of the CDR3 is 15 residues. The CDR3 spells CASSSGTVSGNTIYI. The CDR3 DNA is TGCGCCAGCAGCTCCGGGACTGTCTCTGGAAACACCATATATATT.

Many counts were recorded for this clonotype. Here the CDR3 DNA reads TGCGCCAGCAGCTCCGCGCCCGCTATGAACACTGAAGCTTTCTTT. It specifies CASSSAPAMNTEAFF. The chain employs TRBV5-1 and TRBJ1-1; no reliable D call. CDR1 and CDR2 (germline): SGHRS, YFSETQ. V was shortened by 3 bases and J by 0 bases, with 12 bases between the two germline ends. The CDR3 extends over 15 amino acids.

This clonotype was seen more than once but under ten times. DNA of the CDR3: TGTGCCAGTAGTATTACCGGCTCCAACACTGAAGCTTTCTTT. Protein sequence: CASSITGSNTEAFF. The V call is TRBV19, the J call TRBJ1-1; D gene ambiguous. Trimming removed 3 bases at V and 2 bases at J, with 10 bases between. The germline V gene encodes CDR1 LNHDA and CDR2 SQIVND (reference sequence). This CDR3 comprises 14 residues.

This clonotype was counted only a few times. The J gene is TRBJ2-3, the V gene TRBV9; TRBD2 might be the D (7 bases). The germline V gene has CDR1 SGDLS and CDR2 YYNGEE. V dropped 4 bases and J dropped 3 bases, with 18 bases sitting between them. The CDR3 consists of 16 residues. For the CDR3, the DNA is TGTGCCAGCAGCCTCGTTGCGGGGGCTGGGACAGATACGCAGTATTTT. This codes for CASSLVAGAGTDTQYF. The full variable domain, rest sourced from reference TRBV9 and TRBJ2-3, is DSGVTQTPKHLITATGQRVTLRCSPRSGDLSVYWYQQSLDQGLQFLIQYYNGEERAKGNILERFSAQQFPDLHSELNLSSLELGDSALYFCASSLVAGAGTDTQYFGPGTRLTVL.

The chain employs TRBV20-1 and TRBJ1-2; TRBD1 aligns across 7 bases. The CDR3 loop spans 14 amino acids. Losses at the gene ends were 6 bases for V and 4 bases for J; bases not matched to a gene: 11. CDR1 and CDR2 (germline): DFQATT, SNEGSKA (reference sequence). The CDR3 loop reads CSALLDREGYGYTF. The DNA of the CDR3 is TGCAGTGCCCTCCTCGACAGGGAAGGCTATGGCTACACCTTC.

The J gene is TRBJ2-3, the V gene TRBV24-1; tentative D call: TRBD1 (5 bases). Trimming stripped 9 bases from V and 3 bases from J, with 15 bases between. This CDR3 contains 14 residues. CDR1 is KGHDR and CDR2 is SFDVKD in the germline V gene. The CDR3 region has the DNA TGTGCCACCGGGGCTAATGGACCGACAGATACGCAGTATTTT. This translates into CATGANGPTDTQYF.

This clonotype appeared a few times. The chain couples TRBV3-1 to TRBJ2-5, with 9 bases matching TRBD2. In germline, CDR1 is LGHDT, CDR2 YNNKEL (reference sequence). J lost 0 bases, V lost 3 bases, and 11 bases had no gene match. The CDR3 has 18 residues. CDR3 DNA: TGTGCCAGCAGCCAGGTCCTGGCGGGGGGGCCCCACCAAGAGACCCAGTACTTC. Its protein product is CASSQVLAGGPHQETQYF.

This clonotype was detected only a few times. V and J are TRBV7-2 and TRBJ1-1; tentatively, D is TRBD1 (5 bases). The germline V gene has CDR1 SGHTA and CDR2 FQGNSA. The CDR3 consists of 15 residues. The V and J ends lost 0 bases and 1 base respectively, with 9 bases between them. CDR3 sequence (DNA): TGTGCCAGCAGCTTAGCGGCAGGGACGAACACTGAAGCTTTCTTT. Translating gives CASSLAAGTNTEAFF.

This clonotype was counted many times. The chain employs TRBV9 and TRBJ2-2, with D unclear. This CDR3 is 15 amino acids long. Trimming cost V 4 bases and J 2 bases, with 12 bases left between them. Germline assignment: CDR1 SGDLS and CDR2 YYNGEE. As DNA, the CDR3 is TGTGCCAGCAGCCCCCGAACAGATAACACCGGGGAGCTGTTTTTT. As protein: CASSPRTDNTGELFF. The entire variable domain, with the rest obtained from reference TRBV9 and TRBJ2-2, is as follows: DSGVTQTPKHLITATGQRVTLRCSPRSGDLSVYWYQQSLDQGLQFLIQYYNGEERAKGNILERFSAQQFPDLHSELNLSSLELGDSALYFCASSPRTDNTGELFFGEGSRLTVL.

In its sample, this clonotype was seen many times. The DNA of the CDR3 is TGTGCCAGCAGCCTACGACTCCCCAGGGGGGCAGAGACCCAGTACTTC. Amino acids: CASSLRLPRGAETQYF. V gene TRBV7-9 combines with J gene TRBJ2-5; D perhaps matches TRBD1 (7 bases). The ends were cut back, 5 bases at V and 4 bases at J, with 20 bases in the middle. The germline CDR1 and CDR2 sequences are SEHNR and FQNEAQ (reference sequence). The CDR3 runs 16 residues.

This clonotype was found many times. The rearrangement uses TRBV6-5 and TRBJ1-1; 9 bases fit TRBD1. Trimming took 6 bases from V and 1 from J; bases not matched to a gene: 6. Germline values: CDR1 MNHEY, CDR2 SVGAGI. This CDR3 spans 15 amino acids. CDR3 DNA sequence: TGTGCCAGCAGGAGATTGACAGGGGGGAACACTGAAGCTTTCTTT. It specifies CASRRLTGGNTEAFF.

In its sample, this clonotype was seen many times. Germline is not matched at one junction end, which may reflect a read error. This chain joins TRBV7-7 and TRBJ1-3; D not resolved. The CDR3 covers 13 residues. Germline-derived CDR1 and CDR2 are SSHAT and FNYEAQ (reference sequence). In nucleotides, the CDR3 is TGTGCTAGCAGCTCCTCCTCTGGAAACACCATATATTTT. It codes for CASSSSSGNTIYF.

In its sample, this clonotype was seen a few times. This chain links TRBV12-3 or TRBV12-4 with TRBJ2-3; 11 nucleotides line up with TRBD2. This CDR3 comprises 16 residues. The ends lost 3 bases at V and 4 bases at J; junction bases unmatched: 6. CDR3 residues: CASSFWASGGSDTQYF. Here the CDR3 DNA reads TGTGCCAGCAGTTTCTGGGCTAGCGGGGGGTCAGATACGCAGTATTTT.

This clonotype was seen a handful of times. The rearrangement joins TRBV6-2 or TRBV6-3 to TRBJ1-6; D gene uncertain. The CDR3 runs to 12 residues. With 8 bases removed from V and 6 bases from J, the gap between germline ends came to 8 bases. Germline assignment: CDR1 MNHEY and CDR2 SVGEGT. This CDR3 reads CASQRPNSPLHF. CDR3 DNA sequence: TGTGCCAGCCAAAGACCTAATTCACCCCTCCACTTT.

Many counts were recorded for this clonotype. The rearrangement joins TRBV10-1 to TRBJ2-7, with TRBD1 matching over 9 bases. The V and J ends lost 0 bases and 2 bases, in that order; junction bases with no gene match: 2. Germline V gene data show CDR1 as WNHNN and CDR2 as SYGVQD (reference sequence). This CDR3 region has 15 residues. CDR3 sequence reads: CASSESGTGTYEQYF. CDR3 bases: TGCGCCAGCAGTGAGTCGGGGACAGGGACCTACGAGCAGTACTTC.